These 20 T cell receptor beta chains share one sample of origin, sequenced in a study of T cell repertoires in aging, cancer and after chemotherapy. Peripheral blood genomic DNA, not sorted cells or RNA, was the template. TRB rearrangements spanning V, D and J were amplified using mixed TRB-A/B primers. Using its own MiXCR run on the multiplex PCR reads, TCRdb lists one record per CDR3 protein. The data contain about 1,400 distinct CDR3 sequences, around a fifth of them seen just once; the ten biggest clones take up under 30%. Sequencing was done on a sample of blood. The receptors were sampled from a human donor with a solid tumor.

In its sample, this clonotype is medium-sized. CDR3 in amino acids: CASSPMGAGQETQYF. The CDR3 nucleotides read TGCGCCAGCAGCCCGATGGGAGCGGGTCAAGAGACCCAGTACTTC. The chain links TRBV5-1 to TRBJ2-5, with a weak D call TRBD2 (6 bases). The germline V gene has CDR1 SGHRS and CDR2 YFSETQ. CDR3 size: 15 residues. V shed 4 bases and J shed 2 bases, with 15 bases lying between them.

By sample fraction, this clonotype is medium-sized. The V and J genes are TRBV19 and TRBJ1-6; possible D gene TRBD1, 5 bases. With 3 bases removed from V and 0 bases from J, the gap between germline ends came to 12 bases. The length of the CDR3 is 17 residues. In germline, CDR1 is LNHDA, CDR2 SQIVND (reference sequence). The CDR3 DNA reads TGTGCCAGTAGTATTTCGGCAGGGAGCTCCTATAATTCACCCCTCCACTTT. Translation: CASSISAGSSYNSPLHF.

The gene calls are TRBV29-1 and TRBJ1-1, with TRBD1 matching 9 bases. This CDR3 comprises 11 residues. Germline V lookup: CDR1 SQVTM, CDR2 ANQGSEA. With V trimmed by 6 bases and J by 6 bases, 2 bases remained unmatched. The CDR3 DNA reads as TGCAGCGTGGACAGGGGCGCTGAAGCTTTCTTT. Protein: CSVDRGAEAFF.

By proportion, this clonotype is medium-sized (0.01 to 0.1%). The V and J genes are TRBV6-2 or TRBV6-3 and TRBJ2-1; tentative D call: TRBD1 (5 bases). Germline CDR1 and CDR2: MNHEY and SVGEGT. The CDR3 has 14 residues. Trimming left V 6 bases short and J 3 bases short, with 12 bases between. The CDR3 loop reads CASRGQGGYNEQFF. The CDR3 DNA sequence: TGTGCCAGCAGAGGTCAGGGCGGCTACAATGAGCAGTTCTTC.

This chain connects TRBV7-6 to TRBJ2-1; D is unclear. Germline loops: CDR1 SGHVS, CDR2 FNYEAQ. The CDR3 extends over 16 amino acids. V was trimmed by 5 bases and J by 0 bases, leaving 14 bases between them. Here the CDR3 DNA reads TGTGCCAGCAGCAGGGCGGCCCTTCGCTCCTACAATGAGCAGTTCTTC. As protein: CASSRAALRSYNEQFF.

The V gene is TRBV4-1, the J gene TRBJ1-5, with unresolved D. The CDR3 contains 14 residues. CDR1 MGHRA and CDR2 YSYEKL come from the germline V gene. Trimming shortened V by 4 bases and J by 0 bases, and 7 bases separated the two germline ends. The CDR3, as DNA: TGCGCCAGCAGCCCTCAGGTTAGCAATCAGCCCCAGCATTTT. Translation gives CASSPQVSNQPQHF.

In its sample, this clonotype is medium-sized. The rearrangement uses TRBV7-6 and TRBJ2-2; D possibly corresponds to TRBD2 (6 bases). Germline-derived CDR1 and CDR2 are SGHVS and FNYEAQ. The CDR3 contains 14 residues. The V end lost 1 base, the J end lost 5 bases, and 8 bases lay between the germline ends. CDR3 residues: CASSLVRETGELFF. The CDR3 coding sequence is TGTGCCAGCAGCTTAGTTCGGGAGACCGGGGAGCTGTTTTTT.

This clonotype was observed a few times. CDR3 nucleotide sequence: TGTGCCAGCAAGACGGGCGGGGCCGCCGGGGAGCTGTTTTTT. It yields the protein CASKTGGAAGELFF. The genes are TRBV2 and TRBJ2-2; D is possibly TRBD2 (6 bases). V lost 7 bases and J lost 6, with 15 bases in between. CDR1 is SNHLY, CDR2 FYNNEI, per germline. This CDR3 spans 14 amino acids.

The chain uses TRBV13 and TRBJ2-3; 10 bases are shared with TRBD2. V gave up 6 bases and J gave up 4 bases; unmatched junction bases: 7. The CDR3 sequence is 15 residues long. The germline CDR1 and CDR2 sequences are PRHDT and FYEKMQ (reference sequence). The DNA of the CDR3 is TGTGCCAGCAGTTGGACTAGCGGTTTTCCAGATACGCAGTATTTT. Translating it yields CASSWTSGFPDTQYF.

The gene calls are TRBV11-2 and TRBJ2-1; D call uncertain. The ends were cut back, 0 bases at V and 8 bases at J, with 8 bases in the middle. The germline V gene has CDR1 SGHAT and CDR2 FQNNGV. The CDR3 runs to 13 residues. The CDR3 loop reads CASSLEVGHEQFF. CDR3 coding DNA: TGTGCCAGCAGCTTAGAAGTCGGGCATGAGCAGTTCTTC.

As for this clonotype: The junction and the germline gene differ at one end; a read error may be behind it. The CDR3 DNA sequence: TGTGCCAGCAGCGAAGAGTCAGGGGTCCGGAACTATAACTACACCTTC. Encoded protein: CASSEESGVRNYNYTF. The gene calls are TRBV5-1 and TRBJ1-2; possibly TRBD1 for D (6 bases). CDR1 and CDR2 from the germline V gene are SGHRS and YFSETQ. The CDR3 is 16 amino acids.

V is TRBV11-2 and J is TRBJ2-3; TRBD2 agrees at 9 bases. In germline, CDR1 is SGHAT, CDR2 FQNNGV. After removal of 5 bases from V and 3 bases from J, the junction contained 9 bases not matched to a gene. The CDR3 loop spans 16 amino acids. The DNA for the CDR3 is TGTGCCAGCAGCCGACTAGGCGGGAGGGTTACAGATACGCAGTATTTT. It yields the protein CASSRLGGRVTDTQYF.

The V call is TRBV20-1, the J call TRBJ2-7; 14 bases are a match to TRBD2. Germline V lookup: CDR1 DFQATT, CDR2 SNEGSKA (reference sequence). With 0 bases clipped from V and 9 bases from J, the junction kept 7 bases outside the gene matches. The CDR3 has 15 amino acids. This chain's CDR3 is CSAREVRLAGGGQYF. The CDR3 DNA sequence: TGCAGTGCTAGAGAAGTACGACTAGCGGGGGGGGGGCAGTACTTC.

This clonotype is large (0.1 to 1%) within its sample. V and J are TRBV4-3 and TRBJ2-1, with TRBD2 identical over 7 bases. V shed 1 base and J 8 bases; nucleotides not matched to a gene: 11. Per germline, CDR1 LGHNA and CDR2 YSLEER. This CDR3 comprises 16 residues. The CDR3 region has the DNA TGCGCCAGCAGCCAAGGCCTGACTAGCCGTGGCGATGAGCAGTTCTTC. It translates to CASSQGLTSRGDEQFF.

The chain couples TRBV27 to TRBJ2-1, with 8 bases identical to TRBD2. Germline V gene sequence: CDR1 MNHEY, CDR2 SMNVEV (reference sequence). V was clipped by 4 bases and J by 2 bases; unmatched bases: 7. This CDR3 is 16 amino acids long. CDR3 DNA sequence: TGTGCCAGCAGTTGGGACGGGGGGGGAACCTACAATGAGCAGTTCTTC. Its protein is CASSWDGGGTYNEQFF.

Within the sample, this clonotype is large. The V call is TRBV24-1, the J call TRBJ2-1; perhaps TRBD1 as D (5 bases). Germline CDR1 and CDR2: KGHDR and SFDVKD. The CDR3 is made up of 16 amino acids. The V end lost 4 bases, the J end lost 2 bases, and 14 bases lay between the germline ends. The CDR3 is CATSDAAAGPYNEQFF. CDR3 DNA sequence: TGTGCCACCAGTGACGCGGCGGCAGGGCCCTACAATGAGCAGTTCTTC.

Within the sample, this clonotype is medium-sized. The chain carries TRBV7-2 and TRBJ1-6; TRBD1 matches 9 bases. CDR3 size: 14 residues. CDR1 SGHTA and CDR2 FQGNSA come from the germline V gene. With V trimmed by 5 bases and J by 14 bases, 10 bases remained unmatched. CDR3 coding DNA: TGTGCCAGCAGCCCGGCGGGACAGGGTCGGGCCCTCCACTTT. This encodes CASSPAGQGRALHF.

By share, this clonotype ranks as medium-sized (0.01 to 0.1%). This CDR3 is CASSFAGSEAFF. The DNA for the CDR3 is TGTGCCAGCAGTTTTGCAGGGTCTGAAGCTTTCTTT. V gene TRBV27 combines with J gene TRBJ1-1; maybe TRBD1 (5 bases). This CDR3 contains 12 residues. The V gene lost 3 bases and the J gene lost 6 bases, with 8 bases spanning the gap. CDR1 MNHEY and CDR2 SMNVEV come from the germline V gene (reference sequence).

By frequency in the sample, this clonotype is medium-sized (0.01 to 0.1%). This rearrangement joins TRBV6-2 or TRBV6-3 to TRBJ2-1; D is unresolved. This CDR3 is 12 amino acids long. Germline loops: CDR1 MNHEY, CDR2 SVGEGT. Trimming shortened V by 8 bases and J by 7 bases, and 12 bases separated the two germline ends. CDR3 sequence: CASSGSENEQFF. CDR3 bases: TGTGCCAGCTCCGGTTCTGAGAATGAGCAGTTCTTC.

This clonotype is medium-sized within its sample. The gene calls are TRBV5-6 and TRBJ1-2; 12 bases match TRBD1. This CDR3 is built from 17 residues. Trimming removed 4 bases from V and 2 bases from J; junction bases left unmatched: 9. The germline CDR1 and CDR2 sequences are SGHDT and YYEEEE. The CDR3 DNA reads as TGTGCCAGCAGCCCCGGGACAGGGGGCCCCCTGAACTATGGCTACACCTTC. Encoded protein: CASSPGTGGPLNYGYTF.